The text below deals with one TCR beta chain. What it binds is unknown. This sample is drawn from a study of CD4 T cells in relation to SARS-CoV-2 and coronaviruses. The protocol was immunoSEQ multiplex PCR, while the TCRdb copy is restricted to in-frame clones and leaves out a portion. The repertoire holds about 24,000 clones, with approximately 76% as singletons. The CDR3 has 15 residues. Germline CDR1 MNHEY, CDR2 SVGAGI. Trimming removed 8 bases from V and 3 bases from J, with 19 bases in between. Before the COVID-19 pandemic, during about 2011-2019, CD4+ T cells were taken from unexposed donors. CD4+ T cells were isolated from the cells after around eleven days of culture.

Sequenced input: CD4+ T cells from PBMCs, cultured in vitro. The V and J genes are TRBV6-5 and TRBJ1-2, with D possibly matching TRBD1 (5 bases). The sequence was collected from a human donor in good health. The CDR3 sequence: CASPASGVQDYGYTF. The CDR3 DNA reads as TGTGCCAGCCCCGCTTCGGGGGTACAGGACTATGGCTACACCTTC.